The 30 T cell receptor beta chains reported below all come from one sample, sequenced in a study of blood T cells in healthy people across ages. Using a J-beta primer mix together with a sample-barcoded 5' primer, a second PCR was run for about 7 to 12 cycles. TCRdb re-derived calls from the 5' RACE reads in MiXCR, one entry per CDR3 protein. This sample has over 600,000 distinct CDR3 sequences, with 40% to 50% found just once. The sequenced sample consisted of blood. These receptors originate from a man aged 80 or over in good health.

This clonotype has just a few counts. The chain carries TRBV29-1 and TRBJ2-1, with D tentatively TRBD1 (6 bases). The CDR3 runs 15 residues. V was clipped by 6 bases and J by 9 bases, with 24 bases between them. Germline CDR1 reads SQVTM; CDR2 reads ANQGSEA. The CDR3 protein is CSVPLGATVSSEQFF. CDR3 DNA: TGCAGCGTCCCTTTGGGGGCGACAGTGTCTAGTGAGCAGTTCTTC.

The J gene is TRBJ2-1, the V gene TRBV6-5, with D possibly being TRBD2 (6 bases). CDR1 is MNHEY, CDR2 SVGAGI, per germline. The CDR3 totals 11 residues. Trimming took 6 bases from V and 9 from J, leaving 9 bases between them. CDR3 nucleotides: TGTGCCAGCAGCGTGGGGGGTGAGCAGTTCTTC. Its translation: CASSVGGEQFF.

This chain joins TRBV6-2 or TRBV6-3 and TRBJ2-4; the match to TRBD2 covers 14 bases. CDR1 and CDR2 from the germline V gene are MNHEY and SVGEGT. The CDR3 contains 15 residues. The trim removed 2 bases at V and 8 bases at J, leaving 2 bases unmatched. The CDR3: CASSYGTSGRYIQYF. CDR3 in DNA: TGTGCCAGCAGTTACGGGACTAGCGGGAGATACATTCAGTACTTC.

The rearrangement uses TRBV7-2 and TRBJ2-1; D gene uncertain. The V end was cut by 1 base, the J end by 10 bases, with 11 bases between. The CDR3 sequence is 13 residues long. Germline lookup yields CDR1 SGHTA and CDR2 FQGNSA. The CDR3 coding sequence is TGTGCCAGCAGCTTAGAACTCGGGCACGAGCAGTTCTTC. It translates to CASSLELGHEQFF.

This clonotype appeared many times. In DNA, the CDR3 is TGTGCCAGCAGCATAGGCACCGGGACCTTTGGTCACATTCAGTACTTC. Its translation is CASSIGTGTFGHIQYF. The rearrangement links TRBV11-2 to TRBJ2-4; D is perhaps TRBD1 or TRBD2 (5 bases each). Germline V lookup: CDR1 SGHAT, CDR2 FQNNGV. V lost 5 bases, J lost 8 bases, and 22 bases lay in between. The CDR3 totals 16 residues.

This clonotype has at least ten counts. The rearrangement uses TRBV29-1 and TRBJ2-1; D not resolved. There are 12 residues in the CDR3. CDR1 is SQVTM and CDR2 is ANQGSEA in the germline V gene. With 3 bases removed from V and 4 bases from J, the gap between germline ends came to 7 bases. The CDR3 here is CSVDAVYNEQFF. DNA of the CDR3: TGCAGCGTTGATGCAGTGTACAATGAGCAGTTCTTC.

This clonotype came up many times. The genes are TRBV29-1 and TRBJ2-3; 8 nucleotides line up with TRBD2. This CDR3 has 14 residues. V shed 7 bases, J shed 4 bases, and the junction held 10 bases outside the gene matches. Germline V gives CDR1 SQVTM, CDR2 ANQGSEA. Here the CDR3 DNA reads TGCAGCGCCCCTTTGACTAGCGACCCAGATACGCAGTATTTT. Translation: CSAPLTSDPDTQYF.

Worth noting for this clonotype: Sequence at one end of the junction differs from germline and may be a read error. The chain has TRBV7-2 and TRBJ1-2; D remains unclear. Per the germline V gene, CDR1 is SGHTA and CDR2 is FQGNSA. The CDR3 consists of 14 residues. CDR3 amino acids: CASSDTRTHYGYIF. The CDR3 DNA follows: TGTGCCAGCAGCGATACCAGGACTCACTATGGCTACATCTTC.

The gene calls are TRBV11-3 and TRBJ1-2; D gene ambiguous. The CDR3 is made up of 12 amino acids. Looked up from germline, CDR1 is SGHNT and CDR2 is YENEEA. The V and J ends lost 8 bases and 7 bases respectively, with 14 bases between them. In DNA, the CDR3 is TGTGCCAGCCATGGAGGTTTGGGTGGCTACACCTTC. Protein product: CASHGGLGGYTF.

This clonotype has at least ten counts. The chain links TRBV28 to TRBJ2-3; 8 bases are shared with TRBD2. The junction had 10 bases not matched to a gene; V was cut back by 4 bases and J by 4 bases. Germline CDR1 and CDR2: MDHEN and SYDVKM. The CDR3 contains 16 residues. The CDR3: CASSSSGSLGADTQYF. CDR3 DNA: TGTGCCAGCAGTTCAAGCGGGAGTTTGGGGGCAGATACGCAGTATTTT.

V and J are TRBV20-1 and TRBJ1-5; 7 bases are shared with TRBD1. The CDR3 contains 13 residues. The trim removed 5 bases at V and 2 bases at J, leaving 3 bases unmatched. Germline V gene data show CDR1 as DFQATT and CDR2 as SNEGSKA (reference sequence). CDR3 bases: TGCAGTGCTTTAACAGGGGGCAATCAGCCCCAGCATTTT. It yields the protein CSALTGGNQPQHF.

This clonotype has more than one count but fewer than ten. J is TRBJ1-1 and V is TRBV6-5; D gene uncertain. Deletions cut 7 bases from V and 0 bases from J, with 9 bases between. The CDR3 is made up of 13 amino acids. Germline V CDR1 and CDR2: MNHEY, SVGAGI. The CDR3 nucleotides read TGTGCCAGCACTAGGACGGTGAACACTGAAGCTTTCTTT. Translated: CASTRTVNTEAFF.

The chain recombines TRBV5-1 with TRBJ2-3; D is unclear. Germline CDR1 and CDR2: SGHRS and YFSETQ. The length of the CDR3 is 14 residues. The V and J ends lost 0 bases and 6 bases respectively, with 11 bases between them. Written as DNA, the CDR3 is TGCGCCAGCAGCTTGGCAGACCACATGGATACGCAGTATTTT. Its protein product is CASSLADHMDTQYF.

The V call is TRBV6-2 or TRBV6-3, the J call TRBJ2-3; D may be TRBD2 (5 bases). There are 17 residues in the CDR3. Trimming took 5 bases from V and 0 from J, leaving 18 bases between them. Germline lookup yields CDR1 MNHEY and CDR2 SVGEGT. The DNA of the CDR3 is TGTGCCAGCAGTGGGGTCAGCCGGACTGGGAGCACAGATACGCAGTATTTT. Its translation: CASSGVSRTGSTDTQYF.

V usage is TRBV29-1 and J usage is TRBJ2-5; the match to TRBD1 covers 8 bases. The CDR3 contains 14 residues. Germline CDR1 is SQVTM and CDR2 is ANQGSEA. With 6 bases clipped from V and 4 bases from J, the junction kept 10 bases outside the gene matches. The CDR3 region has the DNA TGCAGCGTGGGGGGCCGACAGGGGAGAGAGACCCAGTACTTC. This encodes CSVGGRQGRETQYF.

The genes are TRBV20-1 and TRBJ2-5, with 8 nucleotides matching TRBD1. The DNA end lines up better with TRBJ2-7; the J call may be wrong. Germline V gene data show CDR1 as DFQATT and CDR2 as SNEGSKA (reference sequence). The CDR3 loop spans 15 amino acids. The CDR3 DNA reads TGCAGTGCTGAGCAGGTTACAGGGGGTAGTTACGAGCAGTACTTC. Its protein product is CSAEQVTGGSYEQYF.

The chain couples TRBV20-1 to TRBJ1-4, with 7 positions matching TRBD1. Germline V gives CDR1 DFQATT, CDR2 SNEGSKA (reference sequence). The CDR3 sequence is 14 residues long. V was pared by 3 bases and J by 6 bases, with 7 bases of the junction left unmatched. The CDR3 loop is CSARETGMDEKLFF. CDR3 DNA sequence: TGCAGTGCTAGGGAGACAGGGATGGATGAAAAACTGTTTTTT.

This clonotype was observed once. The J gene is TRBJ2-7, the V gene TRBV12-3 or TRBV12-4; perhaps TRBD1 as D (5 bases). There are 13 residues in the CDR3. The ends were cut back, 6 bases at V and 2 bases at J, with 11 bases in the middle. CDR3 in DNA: TGTGCCAGCAGGTTGACAGAAGCCTACGAGCAGTACTTC. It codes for CASRLTEAYEQYF.

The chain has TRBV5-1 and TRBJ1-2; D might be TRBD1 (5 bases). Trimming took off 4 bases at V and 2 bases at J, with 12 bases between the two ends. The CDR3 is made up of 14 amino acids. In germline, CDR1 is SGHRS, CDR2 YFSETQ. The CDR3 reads CASSLDNMNYGYTF. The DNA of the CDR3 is TGCGCCAGCAGCCTGGACAACATGAACTATGGCTACACCTTC.

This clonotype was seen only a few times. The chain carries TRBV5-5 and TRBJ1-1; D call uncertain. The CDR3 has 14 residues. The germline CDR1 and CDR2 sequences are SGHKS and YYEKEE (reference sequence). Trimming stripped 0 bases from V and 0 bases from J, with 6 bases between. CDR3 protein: CASSLDYMNTEAFF. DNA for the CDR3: TGTGCCAGCAGCTTGGACTATATGAACACTGAAGCTTTCTTT.

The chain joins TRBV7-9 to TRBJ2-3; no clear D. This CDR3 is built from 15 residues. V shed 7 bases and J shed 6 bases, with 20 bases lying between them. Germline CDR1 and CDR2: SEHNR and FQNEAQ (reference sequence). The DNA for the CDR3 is TGTGCCAGCACCTCGGCCCGAGTTGGCATGGATACGCAGTATTTT. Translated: CASTSARVGMDTQYF.

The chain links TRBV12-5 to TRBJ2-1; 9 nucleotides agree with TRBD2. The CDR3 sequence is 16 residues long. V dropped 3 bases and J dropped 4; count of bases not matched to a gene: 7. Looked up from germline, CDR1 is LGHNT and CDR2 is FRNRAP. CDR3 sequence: CASGLHLAGNYNEQFF. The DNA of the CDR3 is TGTGCTAGTGGTTTACATCTAGCGGGGAATTACAATGAGCAGTTCTTC.

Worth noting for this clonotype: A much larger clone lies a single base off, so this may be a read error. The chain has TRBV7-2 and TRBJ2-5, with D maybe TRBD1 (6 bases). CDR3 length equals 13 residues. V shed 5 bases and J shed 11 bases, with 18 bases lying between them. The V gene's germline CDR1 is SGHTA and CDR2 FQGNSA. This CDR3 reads CASSLRWDNEQYF. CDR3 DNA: TGTGCCAGCAGCCTAAGGTGGGACAATGAGCAGTACTTC. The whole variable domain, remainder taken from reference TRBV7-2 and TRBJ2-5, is GAGVSQSPSNKVTEKGKDVELRCDPISGHTALYWYRQSLGQGLEFLIYFQGNSAPDKSGLPSDRFSAERTGGSVSTLTIQRTQQEDSAVYLCASSLRWDNEQYFGPGTRLLVL.

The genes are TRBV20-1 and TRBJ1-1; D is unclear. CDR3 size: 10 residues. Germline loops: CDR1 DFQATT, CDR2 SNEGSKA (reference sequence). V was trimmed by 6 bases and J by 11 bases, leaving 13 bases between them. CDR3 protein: CSAPIGFAFF. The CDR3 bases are TGCAGTGCCCCAATTGGCTTTGCTTTCTTT.

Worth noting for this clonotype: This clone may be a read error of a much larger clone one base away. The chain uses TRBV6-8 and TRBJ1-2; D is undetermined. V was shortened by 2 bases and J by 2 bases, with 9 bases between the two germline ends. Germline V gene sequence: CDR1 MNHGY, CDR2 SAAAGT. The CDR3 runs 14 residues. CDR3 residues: CASSYGTVNYGYTF. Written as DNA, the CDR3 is TGTGCCAGCAGTTACGGCACAGTGAACTATGGCTACACCTTC.

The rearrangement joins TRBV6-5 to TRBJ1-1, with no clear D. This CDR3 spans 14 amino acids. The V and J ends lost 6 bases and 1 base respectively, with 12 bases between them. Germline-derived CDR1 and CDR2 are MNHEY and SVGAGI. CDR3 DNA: TGTGCCAGCAGGTCCTTTGCCCCGAACACTGAAGCTTTCTTT. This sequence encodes CASRSFAPNTEAFF.

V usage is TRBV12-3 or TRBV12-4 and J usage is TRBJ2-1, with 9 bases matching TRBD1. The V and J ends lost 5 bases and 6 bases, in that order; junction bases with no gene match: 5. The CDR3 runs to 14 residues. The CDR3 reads CASSIYRGLNEQFF. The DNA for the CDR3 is TGTGCCAGCAGTATATACAGGGGGCTCAATGAGCAGTTCTTC.

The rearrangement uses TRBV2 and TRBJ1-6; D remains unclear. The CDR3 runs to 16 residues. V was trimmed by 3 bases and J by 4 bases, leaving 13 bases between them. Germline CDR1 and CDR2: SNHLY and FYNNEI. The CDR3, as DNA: TGTGCCAGCAGTGATACTCCATGGGGTTATAATTCACCCCTCCACTTT. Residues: CASSDTPWGYNSPLHF. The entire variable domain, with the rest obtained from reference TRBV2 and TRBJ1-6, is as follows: EPEVTQTPSHQVTQMGQEVILRCVPISNHLYFYWYRQILGQKVEFLVSFYNNEISEKSEIFDDQFSVERPDGSNFTLKIRSTKLEDSAMYFCASSDTPWGYNSPLHFGNGTRLTVT.

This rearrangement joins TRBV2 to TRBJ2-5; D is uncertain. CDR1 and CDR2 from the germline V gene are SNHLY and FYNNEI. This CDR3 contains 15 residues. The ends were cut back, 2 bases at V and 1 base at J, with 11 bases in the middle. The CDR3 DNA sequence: TGTGCCAGCAGTGAAACCCTAATTTCCCAAGAGACCCAGTACTTC. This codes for CASSETLISQETQYF.

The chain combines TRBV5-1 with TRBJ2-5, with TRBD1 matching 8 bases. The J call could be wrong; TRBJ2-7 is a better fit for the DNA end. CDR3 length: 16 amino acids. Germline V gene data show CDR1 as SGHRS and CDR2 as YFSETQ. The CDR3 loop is CASSLPSTGEGDEQYF. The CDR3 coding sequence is TGCGCCAGCAGCTTGCCCTCGACAGGGGAAGGCGACGAGCAGTACTTC.